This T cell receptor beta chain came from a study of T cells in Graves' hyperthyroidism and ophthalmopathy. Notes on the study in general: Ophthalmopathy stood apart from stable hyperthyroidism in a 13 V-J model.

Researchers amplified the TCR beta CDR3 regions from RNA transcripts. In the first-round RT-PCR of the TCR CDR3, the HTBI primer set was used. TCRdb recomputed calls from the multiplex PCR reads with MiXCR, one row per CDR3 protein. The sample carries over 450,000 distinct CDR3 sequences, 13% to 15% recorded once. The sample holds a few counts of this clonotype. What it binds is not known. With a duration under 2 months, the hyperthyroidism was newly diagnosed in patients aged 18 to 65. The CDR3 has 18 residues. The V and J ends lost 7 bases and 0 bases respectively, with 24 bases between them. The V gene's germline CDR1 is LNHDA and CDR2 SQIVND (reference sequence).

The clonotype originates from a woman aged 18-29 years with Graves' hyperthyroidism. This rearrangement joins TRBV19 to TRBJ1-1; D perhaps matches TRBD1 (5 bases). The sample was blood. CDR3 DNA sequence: TGTGCCAGTACTACCCTGGGTCAGGGAGGAGGGATGAACACTGAAGCTTTCTTT. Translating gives CASTTLGQGGGMNTEAFF.